The 7 T cell receptor beta chains reported below all come from one sample, sequenced in a study of cytomegalovirus exposure and HLA in healthy donors. Primers included in the PCR were 60 Vbeta and 13 Jbeta primers. TCRdb's copy holds only in-frame clones and misses some; the assay was immunoSEQ multiplex PCR. The sample shows around 200,000 clones, just over 75% of them seen only once. Sequencing used PBMCs. These receptors were taken from a woman between 25 and 40 years old in good health and CMV-seropositive.

This clone has only a few counts. The V call is TRBV9, the J call TRBJ1-2; 7 bases are a match to TRBD1. V lost 0 bases to trimming and J lost 6 bases; unmatched junction nucleotides: 17. The CDR3 length is 18 residues. The germline V gene has CDR1 SGDLS and CDR2 YYNGEE. CDR3 sequence (DNA): TGTGCCAGCAGCGTAGGCACATCCGGACAGGCCTACTTTCATGGCTACACCTTC. This codes for CASSVGTSGQAYFHGYTF. The whole variable domain, remainder taken from reference TRBV9 and TRBJ1-2, is DSGVTQTPKHLITATGQRVTLRCSPRSGDLSVYWYQQSLDQGLQFLIQYYNGEERAKGNILERFSAQQFPDLHSELNLSSLELGDSALYFCASSVGTSGQAYFHGYTFGSGTRLTVV.

The chain carries TRBV5-4 and TRBJ1-2; 9 bases agree with TRBD1. With V trimmed by 9 bases and J by 4 bases, 10 bases remained unmatched. CDR3 size: 14 residues. Germline-derived CDR1 and CDR2 are SGHNT and YYREEE (reference sequence). In DNA form, the CDR3 reads TGTGCCATTACGTCGGGGGACAGGGTCTATGGCTACACCTTC. Its protein is CAITSGDRVYGYTF.

V gene TRBV5-6 combines with J gene TRBJ1-4; D may be TRBD1 (5 bases). Between the trimmed V and J ends, which lost 2 bases and 6 bases, there was a span of 11 bases. In germline, CDR1 is SGHDT, CDR2 YYEEEE. CDR3 size: 14 residues. CDR3 region: CASSFDRVDEKLFF. The CDR3, as DNA: TGTGCCAGCAGCTTCGACAGAGTAGATGAAAAACTGTTTTTT.

The V gene is TRBV7-2, the J gene TRBJ2-7, with TRBD1 identical over 7 bases. Germline CDR1 SGHTA, CDR2 FQGNSA. V was clipped by 5 bases and J by 4 bases; unmatched bases: 11. This CDR3 has 15 amino acids. Written as DNA, the CDR3 is TGTGCCAGCAGCCCGGAAGGGGGCCAAGGTTACGAGCAGTACTTC. Its translation: CASSPEGGQGYEQYF.

This clone has only a few counts. The genes are TRBV29-1 and TRBJ1-1; tentative D call: TRBD1 (6 bases). This CDR3 region has 13 residues. CDR1 is SQVTM and CDR2 is ANQGSEA in the germline V gene. The germline V and J ends were trimmed by 6 bases and 0 bases, with 11 bases remaining between them. DNA of the CDR3: TGCAGCGTCGGGACACCTATGAACACTGAAGCTTTCTTT. Its translation: CSVGTPMNTEAFF. The entire variable domain, with the rest obtained from reference TRBV29-1 and TRBJ1-1, is as follows: SAVISQKPSRDICQRGTSLTIQCQVDSQVTMMFWYRQQPGQSLTLIATANQGSEATYESGFVIDKFPISRPNLTFSTLTVSNMSPEDSSIYLCSVGTPMNTEAFFGQGTRLTVV.

A few counts support this clone. This chain links TRBV9 with TRBJ1-1; 8 nucleotides line up with TRBD1. Germline CDR1 SGDLS, CDR2 YYNGEE. Germline trimming cut 0 bases from V and 8 bases from J; bases unmatched to any gene: 3. This CDR3 is built from 13 residues. In nucleotides, the CDR3 is TGTGCCAGCAGCGTAGGGACAGGGTTAGAAGCTTTCTTT. It codes for CASSVGTGLEAFF.

The V and J genes are TRBV5-4 and TRBJ2-7; the D gene is possibly TRBD2 (6 bases). CDR3 length: 13 residues. Germline CDR1 is SGHNT and CDR2 is YYREEE (reference sequence). The germline V and J ends were trimmed by 4 bases and 4 bases, with 12 bases remaining between them. CDR3 residues: CASSRDFTYEQYF. The CDR3 coding sequence is TGTGCCAGCAGCCGGGACTTCACATACGAGCAGTACTTC.